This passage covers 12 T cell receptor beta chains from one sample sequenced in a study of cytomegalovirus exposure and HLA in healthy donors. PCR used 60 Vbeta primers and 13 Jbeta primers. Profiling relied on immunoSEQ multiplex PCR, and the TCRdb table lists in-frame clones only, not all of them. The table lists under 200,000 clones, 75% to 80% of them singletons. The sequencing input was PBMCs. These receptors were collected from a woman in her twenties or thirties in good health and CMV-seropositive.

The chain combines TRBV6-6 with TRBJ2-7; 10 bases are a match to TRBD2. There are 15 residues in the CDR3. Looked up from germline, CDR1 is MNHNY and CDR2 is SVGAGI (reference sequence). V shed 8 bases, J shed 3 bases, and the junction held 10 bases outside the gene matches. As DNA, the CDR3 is TGTGCCAGCTGGGGAGCGGGAGGGTCAGTCTACGAGCAGTACTTC. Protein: CASWGAGGSVYEQYF.

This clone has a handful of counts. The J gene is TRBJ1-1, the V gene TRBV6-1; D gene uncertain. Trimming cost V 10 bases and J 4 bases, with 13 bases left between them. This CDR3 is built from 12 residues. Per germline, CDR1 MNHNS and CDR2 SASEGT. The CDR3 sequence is CATATWVTEAFF. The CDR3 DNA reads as TGTGCCACCGCGACATGGGTCACTGAAGCTTTCTTT.

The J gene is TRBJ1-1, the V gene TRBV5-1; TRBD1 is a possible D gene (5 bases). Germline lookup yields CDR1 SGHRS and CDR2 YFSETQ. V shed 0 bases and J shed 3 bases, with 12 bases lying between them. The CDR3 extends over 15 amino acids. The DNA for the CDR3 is TGCGCCAGCAGCTTGGGGCGGGGGAAAGACACTGAAGCTTTCTTT. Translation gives CASSLGRGKDTEAFF.

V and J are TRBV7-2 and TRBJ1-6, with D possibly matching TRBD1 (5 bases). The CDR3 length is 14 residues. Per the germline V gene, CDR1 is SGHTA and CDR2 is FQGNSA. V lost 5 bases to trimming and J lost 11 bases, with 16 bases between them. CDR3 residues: CASSPTGSGPPLHF. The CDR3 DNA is TGTGCCAGCAGCCCAACAGGTTCGGGCCCACCCCTCCACTTT.

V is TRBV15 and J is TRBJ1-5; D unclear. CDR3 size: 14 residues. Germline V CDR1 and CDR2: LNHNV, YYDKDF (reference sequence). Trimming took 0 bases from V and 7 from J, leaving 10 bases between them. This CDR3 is CATSRDPGWQPQHF. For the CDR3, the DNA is TGTGCCACCAGCAGAGACCCCGGTTGGCAGCCCCAGCATTTT.

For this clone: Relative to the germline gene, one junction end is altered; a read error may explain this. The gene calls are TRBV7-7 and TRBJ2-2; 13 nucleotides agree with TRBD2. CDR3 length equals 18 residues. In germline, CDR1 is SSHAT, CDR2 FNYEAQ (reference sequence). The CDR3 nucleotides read TGTGCTAGCAGTCTAGGACTAGCGGGGGCCGGGAACACCGGGGAGCTGTTTTTT. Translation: CASSLGLAGAGNTGELFF.

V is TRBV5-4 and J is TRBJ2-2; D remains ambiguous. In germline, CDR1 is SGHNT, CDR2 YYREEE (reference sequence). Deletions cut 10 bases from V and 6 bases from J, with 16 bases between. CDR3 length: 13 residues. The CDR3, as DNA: TGTGCCCGAGGCCCATACGGATCCGGGGAGCTGTTTTTT. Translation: CARGPYGSGELFF.

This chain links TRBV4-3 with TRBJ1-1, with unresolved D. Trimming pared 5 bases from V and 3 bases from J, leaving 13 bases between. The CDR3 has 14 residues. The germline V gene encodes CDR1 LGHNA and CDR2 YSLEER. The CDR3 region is CASSSGIFDTEAFF. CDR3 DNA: TGCGCCAGCAGCAGCGGGATTTTCGACACTGAAGCTTTCTTT.

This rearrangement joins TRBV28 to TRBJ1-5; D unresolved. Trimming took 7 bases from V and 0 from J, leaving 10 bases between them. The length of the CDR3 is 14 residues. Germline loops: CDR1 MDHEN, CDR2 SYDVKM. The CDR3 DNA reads TGTGCCAGCATGTACACCCTTAGCAATCAGCCCCAGCATTTT. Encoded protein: CASMYTLSNQPQHF.

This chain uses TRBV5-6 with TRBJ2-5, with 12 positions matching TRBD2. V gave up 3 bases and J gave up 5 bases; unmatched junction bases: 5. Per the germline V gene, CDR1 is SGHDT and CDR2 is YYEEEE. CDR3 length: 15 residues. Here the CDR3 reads CASSSLLAGGETQYF. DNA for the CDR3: TGTGCCAGCAGCTCCCTACTAGCGGGAGGTGAGACCCAGTACTTC.

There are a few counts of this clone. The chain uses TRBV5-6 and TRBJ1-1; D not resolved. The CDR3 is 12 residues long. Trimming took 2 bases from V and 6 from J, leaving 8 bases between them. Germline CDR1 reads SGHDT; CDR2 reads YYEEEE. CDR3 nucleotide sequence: TGTGCCAGCAGCTTTGCCGGGGCTGAAGCTTTCTTT. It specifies CASSFAGAEAFF.

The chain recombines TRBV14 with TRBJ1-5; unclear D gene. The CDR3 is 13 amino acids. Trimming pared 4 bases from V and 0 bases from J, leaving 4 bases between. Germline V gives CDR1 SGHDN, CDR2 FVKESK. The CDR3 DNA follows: TGTGCCAGCAGCCTTTATAGCAATCAGCCCCAGCATTTT. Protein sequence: CASSLYSNQPQHF. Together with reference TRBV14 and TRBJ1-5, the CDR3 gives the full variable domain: EAGVTQFPSHSVIEKGQTVTLRCDPISGHDNLYWYRRVMGKEIKFLLHFVKESKQDESGMPNNRFLAERTGGTYSTLKVQPAELEDSGVYFCASSLYSNQPQHFGDGTRLSIL.